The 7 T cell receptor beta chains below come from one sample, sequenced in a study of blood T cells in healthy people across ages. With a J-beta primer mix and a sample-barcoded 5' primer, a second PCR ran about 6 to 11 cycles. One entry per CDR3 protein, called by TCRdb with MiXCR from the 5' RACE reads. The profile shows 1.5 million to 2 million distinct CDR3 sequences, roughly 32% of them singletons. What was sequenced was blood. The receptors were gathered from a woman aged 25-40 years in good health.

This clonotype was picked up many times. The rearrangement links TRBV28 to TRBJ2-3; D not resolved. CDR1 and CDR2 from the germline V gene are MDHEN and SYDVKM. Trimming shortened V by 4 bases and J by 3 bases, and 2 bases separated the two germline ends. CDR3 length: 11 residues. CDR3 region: CASSWTDTQYF. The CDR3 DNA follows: TGTGCCAGCAGTTGGACAGATACGCAGTATTTT.

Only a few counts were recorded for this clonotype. The CDR3 spells CASEQTGGSYEQYF. CDR3 in DNA: TGTGCCAGCGAACAAACAGGGGGTTCCTACGAGCAGTACTTC. This chain connects TRBV7-2 to TRBJ2-7; 8 bases fit TRBD1. Germline CDR1 reads SGHTA; CDR2 reads FQGNSA. The length of the CDR3 is 14 residues. Losses at the gene ends were 8 bases for V and 1 base for J; bases not matched to a gene: 7. Variable domain in full (rest from reference TRBV7-2 and TRBJ2-7): GAGVSQSPSNKVTEKGKDVELRCDPISGHTALYWYRQSLGQGLEFLIYFQGNSAPDKSGLPSDRFSAERTGGSVSTLTIQRTQQEDSAVYLCASEQTGGSYEQYFGPGTRLTVT.

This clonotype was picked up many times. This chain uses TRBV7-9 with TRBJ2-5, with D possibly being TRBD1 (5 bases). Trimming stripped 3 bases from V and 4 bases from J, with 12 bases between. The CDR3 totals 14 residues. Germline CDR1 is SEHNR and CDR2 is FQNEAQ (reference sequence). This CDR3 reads CASSFQGGRETQYF. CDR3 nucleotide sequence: TGTGCCAGCAGCTTCCAGGGCGGTAGAGAGACCCAGTACTTC. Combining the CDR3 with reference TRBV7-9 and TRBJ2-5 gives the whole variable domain DTGVSQNPRHKITKRGQNVTFRCDPISEHNRLYWYRQTLGQGPEFLTYFQNEAQLEKSRLLSDRFSAERPKGSFSTLEIQRTEQGDSAMYLCASSFQGGRETQYFGPGTRLLVL.

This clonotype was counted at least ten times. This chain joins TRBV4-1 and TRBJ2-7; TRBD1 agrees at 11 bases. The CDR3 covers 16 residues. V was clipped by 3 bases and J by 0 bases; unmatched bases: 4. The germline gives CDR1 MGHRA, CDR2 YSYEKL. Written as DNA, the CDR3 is TGCGCCAGCAGCCAGGTTGGACAGGGGGCCTCCTACGAGCAGTACTTC. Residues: CASSQVGQGASYEQYF.

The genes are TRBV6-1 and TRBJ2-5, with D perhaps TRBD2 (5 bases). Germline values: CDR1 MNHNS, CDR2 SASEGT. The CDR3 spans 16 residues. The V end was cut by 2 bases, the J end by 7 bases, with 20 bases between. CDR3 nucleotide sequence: TGTGCCAGCAGTGAATTGGCTAGCTCCGGGTCTAGGACCCAGTACTTC. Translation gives CASSELASSGSRTQYF.

CDR3 DNA sequence: TGCGCCAGCAGCTTGATTGCAGGACACAATCAGCCCCAGCATTTT. Translated: CASSLIAGHNQPQHF. The chain joins TRBV5-1 to TRBJ1-5, with a possible D match to TRBD1 (5 bases). Germline values: CDR1 SGHRS, CDR2 YFSETQ. The CDR3 is made up of 15 amino acids. Between the trimmed V and J ends, which lost 1 base and 3 bases, there was a span of 11 bases.

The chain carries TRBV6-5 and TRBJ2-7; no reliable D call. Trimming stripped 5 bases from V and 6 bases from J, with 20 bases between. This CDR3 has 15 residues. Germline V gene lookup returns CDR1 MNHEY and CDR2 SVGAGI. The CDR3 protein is CASSRTGTWKGEQYF. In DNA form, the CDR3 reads TGTGCCAGCAGTAGGACCGGCACCTGGAAGGGCGAGCAGTACTTC.